Each of the 30 T cell receptor beta chains below was sequenced from the same sample in a study of T-cell memory formation after mild COVID-19. A single record per CDR3 protein comes from TCRdb applying MiXCR to the 5' RACE reads. Of under 650,000 distinct CDR3 sequences listed, over 15% were seen once; the top ten hold about 12%. The sequencing sample was made of PBMCs or a T cell subset sorted from them (not recorded which). Receptor source: an adult woman who had mild COVID-19 (a few samples of this study predate the infection). Cell type and time point are not known.

This clonotype was seen a handful of times. The chain has TRBV28 and TRBJ2-7; perhaps TRBD1 as D (6 bases). V lost 5 bases to trimming and J lost 2 bases, with 13 bases between them. CDR1 is MDHEN and CDR2 is SYDVKM in the germline V gene. The CDR3 spans 14 residues. The CDR3 nucleotides are TGTGCCAGCAGTCCGCCAGGGGTCCCCTACGAGCAGTACTTC. Translated, it gives CASSPPGVPYEQYF.

The chain employs TRBV20-1 and TRBJ2-2; D could derive from TRBD1 or TRBD2 (5 bases each). Germline loops: CDR1 DFQATT, CDR2 SNEGSKA (reference sequence). Trimming took off 8 bases at V and 0 bases at J, with 10 bases between the two ends. The CDR3 length is 13 residues. CDR3 residues: CSWGSANTGELFF. Written as DNA, the CDR3 is TGCAGTTGGGGGTCCGCGAACACCGGGGAGCTGTTTTTT.

In this sample, this clonotype turned up a few times. The chain employs TRBV27 and TRBJ2-7, with D perhaps given as TRBD1 or TRBD2 (5 bases each). Trimming left V 5 bases short and J 2 bases short, with 16 bases between. Germline V CDR1 and CDR2: MNHEY, SMNVEV (reference sequence). The CDR3 length is 15 residues. In DNA, the CDR3 is TGTGCCAGCAGTCCCGGGGTAGGGGTAACCTACGAGCAGTACTTC. As protein: CASSPGVGVTYEQYF.

This clonotype was recorded a few times. The chain employs TRBV3-1 and TRBJ2-5; 7 nucleotides align to TRBD1. CDR1 is LGHDT, CDR2 YNNKEL, per germline (reference sequence). This CDR3 is built from 15 residues. With 3 bases clipped from V and 5 bases from J, the junction kept 9 bases outside the gene matches. CDR3 sequence reads: CASSQTGKLQETQYF. The CDR3 coding sequence is TGTGCCAGCAGCCAGACAGGGAAGCTTCAGGAGACCCAGTACTTC.

The chain combines TRBV9 with TRBJ2-3; 8 nucleotides agree with TRBD2. This CDR3 spans 18 amino acids. V lost 0 bases to trimming and J lost 2 bases; unmatched junction nucleotides: 11. CDR1 is SGDLS, CDR2 YYNGEE, per germline. This chain's CDR3 is CASSVADRIAGTTDTQYF. The CDR3 bases are TGTGCCAGCAGCGTAGCCGATCGGATAGCGGGAACCACAGATACGCAGTATTTT.

The V and J genes are TRBV5-1 and TRBJ2-1; a possible D gene is TRBD1 (5 bases). Per the germline V gene, CDR1 is SGHRS and CDR2 is YFSETQ. This CDR3 comprises 12 residues. V dropped 2 bases and J dropped 10 bases, with 10 bases sitting between them. CDR3 DNA sequence: TGCGCCAGCAGCTTCCCCGACAGCGAGCAGTTCTTC. This gives the protein CASSFPDSEQFF.

This chain connects TRBV5-1 to TRBJ1-2; D unresolved. The length of the CDR3 is 13 residues. V was trimmed by 4 bases and J by 4 bases, leaving 11 bases between them. Germline CDR1 and CDR2: SGHRS and YFSETQ. DNA of the CDR3: TGCGCCAGCAGCGGCCGGGGTACCTATGGCTACACCTTC. Translating gives CASSGRGTYGYTF. The variable domain in full, with the rest retrieved from reference TRBV5-1 and TRBJ1-2, is KAGVTQTPRYLIKTRGQQVTLSCSPISGHRSVSWYQQTPGQGLQFLFEYFSETQRNKGNFPGRFSGRQFSNSRSEMNVSTLELGDSALYLCASSGRGTYGYTFGSGTRLTVV.

The chain employs TRBV7-9 and TRBJ2-3; tentative D call: TRBD1 (6 bases). The CDR3 runs to 14 residues. Trimming pared 8 bases from V and 5 bases from J, leaving 17 bases between. Per the germline V gene, CDR1 is SEHNR and CDR2 is FQNEAQ (reference sequence). For the CDR3, the DNA is TGTGCCAGCCCCCCGCCAGGGGTGATAGATACGCAGTATTTT. Translated: CASPPPGVIDTQYF.

The rearrangement joins TRBV20-1 to TRBJ2-7, with D possibly being TRBD1 or TRBD2 (5 bases each). Germline V gene lookup returns CDR1 DFQATT and CDR2 SNEGSKA (reference sequence). Deletions cut 1 base from V and 4 bases from J, with 14 bases between. The CDR3 runs to 14 residues. The CDR3 coding sequence is TGCAGTGCTAGAGTGGGGACGGCGACTTACGAGCAGTACTTC. This sequence encodes CSARVGTATYEQYF.

This clonotype was detected only a few times. A read error may account for a junction end that differs from germline. The chain links TRBV3-1 to TRBJ2-5; possible D gene TRBD2, 6 bases. Per the germline V gene, CDR1 is LGHDT and CDR2 is YNNKEL (reference sequence). CDR3 length equals 14 residues. CDR3 in DNA: TGTGCCAGCAGCCCGGGATCTGGCGGGGCCCTCCACCAGTTC. Its translation: CASSPGSGGALHQF.

The chain combines TRBV4-2 with TRBJ2-7, with 8 bases lining up with TRBD2. Losses at the gene ends were 4 bases for V and 5 bases for J; bases not matched to a gene: 10. This CDR3 contains 15 residues. The germline V gene has CDR1 LGHNA and CDR2 YNFKEQ. In nucleotides, the CDR3 is TGTGCCAGCAGCCCCCGGACGGGGGGGCCCCACGAGCAGTACTTC. Residues: CASSPRTGGPHEQYF.

This clonotype appeared many times. The genes are TRBV23-1 and TRBJ1-6; D uncertain. TRBV23-1 is labeled an ORF, and its function is uncertain. The ends were cut back, 2 bases at V and 2 bases at J, with 10 bases in the middle. CDR3 size: 16 residues. The CDR3 here is CASSQMGSTYNSPLHF. CDR3 nucleotide sequence: TGCGCCAGCAGTCAAATGGGCTCGACCTATAATTCACCCCTCCACTTT.

This clonotype was seen once. This chain links TRBV18 with TRBJ2-1; 8 bases are shared with TRBD1. CDR1 is KGHSH and CDR2 is LQKENI in the germline V gene. This CDR3 has 17 residues. Unmatched junction bases numbered 7, after V lost 2 bases and J lost 1 base. The CDR3 is CASSPRARGLSYNEQFF. The CDR3 DNA is TGTGCCAGCTCACCAAGAGCCAGGGGGCTATCCTACAATGAGCAGTTCTTC.

This clonotype occurred a few times. The gene calls are TRBV5-1 and TRBJ1-4, with a possible D match to TRBD1 (6 bases). CDR1 SGHRS and CDR2 YFSETQ come from the germline V gene. The CDR3 contains 18 residues. V lost 1 base and J 0 bases, leaving 16 bases between the germline ends. CDR3 region: CASSLYPGEGSTNEKLFF. The CDR3 bases are TGCGCCAGCAGCTTGTACCCAGGGGAAGGGTCAACTAATGAAAAACTGTTTTTT.

This clonotype was seen a handful of times. CDR3 nucleotide sequence: TGTGCCAGCAGCGTAGAGCCCCAGAACACTGAAGCTTTCTTT. Its translation is CASSVEPQNTEAFF. This chain links TRBV9 with TRBJ1-1, with D unclear. The CDR3 loop spans 14 amino acids. CDR1 SGDLS and CDR2 YYNGEE come from the germline V gene. Trimming took off 0 bases at V and 1 base at J, with 7 bases between the two ends.

V usage is TRBV4-1 and J usage is TRBJ2-3, with a weak D call TRBD2 (5 bases). The germline gives CDR1 MGHRA, CDR2 YSYEKL. The CDR3 totals 16 residues. The ends were cut back, 4 bases at V and 6 bases at J, with 20 bases in the middle. The DNA of the CDR3 is TGCGCCAGCAGCCCCCTAGGAGGAGGAAACGGGGATACGCAGTATTTT. It codes for CASSPLGGGNGDTQYF.

This clonotype has just a few counts. The chain carries TRBV5-1 and TRBJ2-3, with 8 bases identical to TRBD2. The ends lost 0 bases at V and 5 bases at J; junction bases unmatched: 5. The CDR3 is 15 amino acids. Germline V gene lookup returns CDR1 SGHRS and CDR2 YFSETQ. DNA of the CDR3: TGCGCCAGCAGCTTGGCGGGGGGGGCCTTAGATACGCAGTATTTT. It encodes CASSLAGGALDTQYF. The entire variable domain, with the rest obtained from reference TRBV5-1 and TRBJ2-3, is as follows: KAGVTQTPRYLIKTRGQQVTLSCSPISGHRSVSWYQQTPGQGLQFLFEYFSETQRNKGNFPGRFSGRQFSNSRSEMNVSTLELGDSALYLCASSLAGGALDTQYFGPGTRLTVL.

This clonotype appeared a few times. V usage is TRBV29-1 and J usage is TRBJ1-2, with TRBD1 as a possible D gene (6 bases). V was cut by 7 bases and J by 4 bases, with 10 bases left in between. The CDR3 runs to 11 residues. The germline V gene encodes CDR1 SQVTM and CDR2 ANQGSEA. The CDR3 DNA sequence: TGCAGCGCGGACAGCTCCTATGGCTACACCTTC. Amino acids: CSADSSYGYTF.

This clonotype was seen a handful of times. V usage is TRBV19 and J usage is TRBJ2-7; TRBD1 matches 9 bases. Trimming removed 3 bases from V and 3 bases from J; junction bases left unmatched: 9. This CDR3 comprises 16 residues. Germline CDR1 LNHDA, CDR2 SQIVND (reference sequence). The CDR3 loop is CASSIRSGTGNYEQYF. The CDR3 DNA sequence: TGTGCCAGTAGTATCAGGTCGGGGACAGGGAACTACGAGCAGTACTTC.

This clonotype was observed a handful of times. This rearrangement joins TRBV12-3 or TRBV12-4 to TRBJ1-1, with 8 bases fitting TRBD1. V was clipped by 7 bases and J by 6 bases; unmatched bases: 7. The CDR3 covers 13 residues. CDR3 in amino acids: CASTTGQGAEAFF. CDR3 coding DNA: TGTGCCAGCACCACCGGACAGGGAGCTGAAGCTTTCTTT.

V usage is TRBV18 and J usage is TRBJ2-5; 8 nucleotides align to TRBD1. V dropped 4 bases and J dropped 3; count of bases not matched to a gene: 4. Germline lookup yields CDR1 KGHSH and CDR2 LQKENI. This CDR3 has 14 amino acids. DNA for the CDR3: TGTGCCAGCTCACAGACAGGGGCCAAAGAGACCCAGTACTTC. It specifies CASSQTGAKETQYF.

This clonotype appeared a few times. The rearrangement links TRBV19 to TRBJ2-3; D is possibly TRBD1 (6 bases). V was trimmed by 5 bases and J by 4 bases, leaving 13 bases between them. There are 14 residues in the CDR3. Germline CDR1 LNHDA, CDR2 SQIVND (reference sequence). CDR3 region: CASSLGQSSDTQYF. CDR3 DNA: TGTGCCAGTAGTCTTGGACAGAGTTCAGATACGCAGTATTTT.

V gene TRBV7-9 combines with J gene TRBJ2-2; D gene unclear. The CDR3 extends over 14 amino acids. Trimming left V 0 bases short and J 5 bases short, with 7 bases between. CDR1 and CDR2 from the germline V gene are SEHNR and FQNEAQ (reference sequence). The CDR3 is CASSLAPRTGELFF. The CDR3, as DNA: TGTGCCAGCAGCTTAGCACCACGGACCGGGGAGCTGTTTTTT.

V and J are TRBV7-2 and TRBJ2-5; D remains ambiguous. CDR1 is SGHTA, CDR2 FQGNSA, per germline. V lost 3 bases to trimming and J lost 1 base, with 6 bases between them. This CDR3 has 13 amino acids. The CDR3 DNA reads as TGTGCCAGCAGCTTTAAGCCCCAAGAGACCCAGTACTTC. Amino acid sequence: CASSFKPQETQYF.

The chain is built from TRBV29-1 and TRBJ1-1; D is possibly TRBD1 (5 bases). The germline gives CDR1 SQVTM, CDR2 ANQGSEA. Trimming removed 7 bases at V and 1 base at J, with 13 bases between. This CDR3 is built from 13 residues. The CDR3: CSARTRANTEAFF. Here the CDR3 DNA reads TGCAGCGCTAGGACAAGAGCGAACACTGAAGCTTTCTTT.

This clonotype was observed a few times. The chain joins TRBV7-9 to TRBJ1-6, with D possibly matching TRBD1 (5 bases). Germline lookup yields CDR1 SEHNR and CDR2 FQNEAQ (reference sequence). V lost 6 bases, J lost 7 bases, and 13 bases lay in between. CDR3 length equals 14 residues. In DNA form, the CDR3 reads TGTGCCAGCAGTACTCCGACAGCCAATTCACCCCTCCACTTT. Its translation is CASSTPTANSPLHF. The full variable domain, completed using reference TRBV7-9 and TRBJ1-6, is DTGVSQNPRHKITKRGQNVTFRCDPISEHNRLYWYRQTLGQGPEFLTYFQNEAQLEKSRLLSDRFSAERPKGSFSTLEIQRTEQGDSAMYLCASSTPTANSPLHFGNGTRLTVT.

This sequence joins TRBV11-2 and TRBJ2-7; possible D gene TRBD1, 6 bases. CDR1 and CDR2 (germline): SGHAT, FQNNGV. The CDR3 has 15 amino acids. V was pared by 3 bases and J by 3 bases, with 15 bases between. CDR3 in DNA: TGTGCCAGCAGCTTTGGGACCGGGACATTCTACGAGCAGTACTTC. It codes for CASSFGTGTFYEQYF.

The V and J genes are TRBV12-3 or TRBV12-4 and TRBJ2-1, with 13 bases matching TRBD2. This CDR3 is 16 amino acids long. J lost 6 bases, V lost 6 bases, and 8 bases had no gene match. CDR3 loop: CASSHGLAGVGNEQFF. DNA of the CDR3: TGTGCCAGCAGCCACGGACTAGCGGGAGTAGGCAATGAGCAGTTCTTC.

The rearrangement links TRBV20-1 to TRBJ2-7; no clear D gene. The length of the CDR3 is 12 residues. Trimming shortened V by 2 bases and J by 2 bases, and 7 bases separated the two germline ends. In germline, CDR1 is DFQATT, CDR2 SNEGSKA (reference sequence). The CDR3 spells CSARRQAYEQYF. CDR3 coding DNA: TGCAGTGCTAGAAGGCAGGCCTACGAGCAGTACTTC.

The genes are TRBV5-1 and TRBJ2-7, with 8 bases lining up with TRBD2. Germline V lookup: CDR1 SGHRS, CDR2 YFSETQ. V gave up 0 bases and J gave up 1 base; unmatched junction bases: 3. The CDR3 consists of 15 residues. The CDR3 spells CASSLGGGQSYEQYF. CDR3 nucleotide sequence: TGCGCCAGCAGCTTGGGCGGGGGGCAATCCTACGAGCAGTACTTC.